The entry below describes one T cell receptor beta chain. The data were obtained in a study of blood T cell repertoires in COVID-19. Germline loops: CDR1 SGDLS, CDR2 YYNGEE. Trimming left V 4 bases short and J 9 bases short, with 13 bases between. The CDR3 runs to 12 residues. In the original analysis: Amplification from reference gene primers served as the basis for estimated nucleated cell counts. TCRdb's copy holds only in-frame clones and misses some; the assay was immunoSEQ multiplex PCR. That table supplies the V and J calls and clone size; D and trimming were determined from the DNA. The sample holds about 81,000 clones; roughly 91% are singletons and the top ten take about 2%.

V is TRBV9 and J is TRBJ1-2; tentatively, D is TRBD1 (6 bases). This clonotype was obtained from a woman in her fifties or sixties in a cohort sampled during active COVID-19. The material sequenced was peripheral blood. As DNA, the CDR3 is TGTGCCAGCAGCCCGGGGGGGGCTAGCTACACCTTC. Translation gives CASSPGGASYTF.